A single sample is the source of the 8 T cell receptor beta chains below, sequenced in a study of T cell changes during pregnancy in multiple sclerosis. TCRdb keeps only in-frame clones here, not all; method: immunoSEQ multiplex PCR. The data contain tens of thousands of clones, 92% of them seen just once; the ten biggest clones take up 0.64%. The input for sequencing was CD4+ T cells from peripheral blood mononuclear cells, taken after pregnancy. Receptors originate from a female donor with multiple sclerosis, enrolled in a pregnancy study.

V is TRBV9 and J is TRBJ2-3, with a weak D call TRBD2 (5 bases). V lost 0 bases, J lost 6 bases, and 17 bases lay in between. Germline lookup yields CDR1 SGDLS and CDR2 YYNGEE. There are 16 residues in the CDR3. DNA for the CDR3: TGTGCCAGCAGCGTAGAGGGTAGCGCGTTAAAGGATACGCAGTATTTT. This gives the protein CASSVEGSALKDTQYF.

As to this clone: The same CDR3 arises from other DNA sequences in this sample as well. The V and J genes are TRBV9 and TRBJ1-1; D ambiguous. The germline gives CDR1 SGDLS, CDR2 YYNGEE. This CDR3 has 13 residues. The V end lost 0 bases, the J end lost 0 bases, and 3 bases lay between the germline ends. In DNA, the CDR3 is TGTGCCAGCAGCGTAGCGTTGAACACTGAAGCTTTCTTT. It encodes CASSVALNTEAFF.

The chain uses TRBV6-5 and TRBJ1-4, with 7 bases fitting TRBD1. Trimming at V came to 2 bases and at J to 7 bases, leaving 4 bases not matched to a gene. CDR1 is MNHEY and CDR2 is SVGAGI in the germline V gene. CDR3 size: 14 residues. The CDR3, as DNA: TGTGCCAGCAGTTACCGACAGGGACGTGAAAAACTGTTTTTT. This sequence encodes CASSYRQGREKLFF.

V and J are TRBV6-5 and TRBJ1-6; the match to TRBD1 covers 10 bases. Germline lookup yields CDR1 MNHEY and CDR2 SVGAGI. The junction had 5 bases not matched to a gene; V was cut back by 6 bases and J by 9 bases. The CDR3 loop spans 14 amino acids. The CDR3 spells CASSGTGVLSPLHF. CDR3 DNA sequence: TGTGCCAGCAGCGGGACAGGGGTCCTTTCACCCCTCCACTTT.

V usage is TRBV7-6 and J usage is TRBJ1-1, with 10 positions matching TRBD1. CDR3 size: 15 residues. V lost 4 bases, J lost 2 bases, and 4 bases stayed unmatched. Germline CDR1 SGHVS, CDR2 FNYEAQ. The CDR3 loop is CASSSGQGVNTEAFF. The CDR3 coding sequence is TGTGCCAGCAGCTCAGGACAGGGGGTTAACACTGAAGCTTTCTTT. The variable domain in full, with the rest retrieved from reference TRBV7-6 and TRBJ1-1, is GAGVSQSPRYKVTKRGQDVALRCDPISGHVSLYWYRQALGQGPEFLTYFNYEAQQDKSGLPNDRFSAERPEGSISTLTIQRTEQRDSAMYRCASSSGQGVNTEAFFGQGTRLTVV.

The chain combines TRBV27 with TRBJ2-2; 11 bases align to TRBD1. The CDR3 is made up of 16 amino acids. Per germline, CDR1 MNHEY and CDR2 SMNVEV (reference sequence). The V gene end was trimmed by 2 bases and the J gene end by 5 bases; junction bases not matched to a gene: 4. CDR3 sequence: CASSLRGQGDTGELFF. As DNA, the CDR3 is TGTGCCAGCAGTTTAAGGGGACAGGGGGATACCGGGGAGCTGTTTTTT.

The chain recombines TRBV6-5 with TRBJ1-6; TRBD1 might be the D (5 bases). CDR3 length equals 15 residues. V was clipped by 6 bases and J by 3 bases, with 12 bases between them. Germline V gene sequence: CDR1 MNHEY, CDR2 SVGAGI. CDR3 protein: CASRGRSHYNSPLHF. CDR3 DNA: TGTGCCAGCAGGGGGCGCAGCCACTATAATTCACCCCTCCACTTT.

The rearrangement joins TRBV2 to TRBJ2-7; D perhaps matches TRBD2 (6 bases). The V end lost 7 bases, the J end lost 2 bases, and 15 bases lay between the germline ends. The germline V gene has CDR1 SNHLY and CDR2 FYNNEI. This CDR3 contains 14 residues. The CDR3 is CASKGLLATYEQYF. CDR3 in DNA: TGTGCCAGCAAGGGTCTACTAGCCACCTACGAGCAGTACTTC.